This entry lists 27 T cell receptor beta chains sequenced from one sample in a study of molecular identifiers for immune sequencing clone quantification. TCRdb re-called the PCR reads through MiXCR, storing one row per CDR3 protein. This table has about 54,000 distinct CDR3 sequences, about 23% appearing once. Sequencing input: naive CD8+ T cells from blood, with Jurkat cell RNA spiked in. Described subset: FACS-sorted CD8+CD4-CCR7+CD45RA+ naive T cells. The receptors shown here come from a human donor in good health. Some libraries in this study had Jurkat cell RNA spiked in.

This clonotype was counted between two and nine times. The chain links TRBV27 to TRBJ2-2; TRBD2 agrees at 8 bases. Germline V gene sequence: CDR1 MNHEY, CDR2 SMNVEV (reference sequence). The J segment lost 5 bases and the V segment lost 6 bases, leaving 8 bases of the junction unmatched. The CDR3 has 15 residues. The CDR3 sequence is CASSSRLATTGELFF. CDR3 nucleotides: TGTGCCAGCAGCTCCCGACTAGCGACTACCGGGGAGCTGTTTTTT.

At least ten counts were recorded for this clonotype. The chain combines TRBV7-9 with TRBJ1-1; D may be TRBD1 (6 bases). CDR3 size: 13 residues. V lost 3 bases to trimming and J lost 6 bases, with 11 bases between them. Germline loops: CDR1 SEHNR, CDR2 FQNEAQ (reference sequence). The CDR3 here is CASSFQGKAEAFF. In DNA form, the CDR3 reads TGTGCCAGCAGCTTTCAGGGGAAGGCTGAAGCTTTCTTT.

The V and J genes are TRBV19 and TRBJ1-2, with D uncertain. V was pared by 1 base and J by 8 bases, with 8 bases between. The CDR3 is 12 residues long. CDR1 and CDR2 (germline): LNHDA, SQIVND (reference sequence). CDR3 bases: TGTGCCAGTAGTATAGGAGGACCCGGCTACACCTTC. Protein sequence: CASSIGGPGYTF.

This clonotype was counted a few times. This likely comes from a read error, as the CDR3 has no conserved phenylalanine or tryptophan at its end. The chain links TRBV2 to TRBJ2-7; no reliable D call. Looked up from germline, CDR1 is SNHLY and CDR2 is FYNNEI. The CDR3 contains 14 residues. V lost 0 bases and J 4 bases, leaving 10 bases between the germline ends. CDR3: CASSEALVGYEQYL. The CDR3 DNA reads TGTGCCAGCAGTGAAGCTCTAGTGGGATACGAGCAGTACCTC.

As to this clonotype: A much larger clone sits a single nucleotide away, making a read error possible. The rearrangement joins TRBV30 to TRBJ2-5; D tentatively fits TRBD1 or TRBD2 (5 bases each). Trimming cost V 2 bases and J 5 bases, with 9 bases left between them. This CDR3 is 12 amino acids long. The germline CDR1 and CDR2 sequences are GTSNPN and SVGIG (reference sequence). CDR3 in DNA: TGTGCCTGGAGTACGAGGGACGAGACCCAGTACTTC. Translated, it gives CAWSTRDETQYF.

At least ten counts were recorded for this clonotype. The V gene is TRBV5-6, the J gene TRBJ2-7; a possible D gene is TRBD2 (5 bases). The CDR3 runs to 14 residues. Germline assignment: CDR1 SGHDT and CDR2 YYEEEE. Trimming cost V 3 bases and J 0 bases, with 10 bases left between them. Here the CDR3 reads CASSSAGNSYEQYF. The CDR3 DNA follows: TGTGCCAGCAGCTCCGCCGGGAACTCCTACGAGCAGTACTTC.

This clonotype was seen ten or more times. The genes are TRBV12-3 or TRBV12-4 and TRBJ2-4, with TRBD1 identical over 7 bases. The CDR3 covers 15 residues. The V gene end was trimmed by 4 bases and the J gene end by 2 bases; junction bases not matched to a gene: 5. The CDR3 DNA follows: TGTGCCAGCAGTTCCACAGGGGCAACCAAAAACATTCAGTACTTC. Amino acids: CASSSTGATKNIQYF.

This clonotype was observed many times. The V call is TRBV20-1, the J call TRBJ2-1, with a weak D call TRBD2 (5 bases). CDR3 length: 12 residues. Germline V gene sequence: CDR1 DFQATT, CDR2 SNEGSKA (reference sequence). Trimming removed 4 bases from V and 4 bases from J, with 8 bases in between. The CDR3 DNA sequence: TGCAGTGCTACCAGCGGATACAATGAGCAGTTCTTC. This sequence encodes CSATSGYNEQFF.

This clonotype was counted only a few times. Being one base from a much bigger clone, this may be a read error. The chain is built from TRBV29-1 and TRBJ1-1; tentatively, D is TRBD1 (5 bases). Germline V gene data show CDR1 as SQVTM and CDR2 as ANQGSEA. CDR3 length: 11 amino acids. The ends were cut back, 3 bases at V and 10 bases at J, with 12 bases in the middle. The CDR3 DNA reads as TGCAGCGTTGAGCGGGACGGTGCAGCTTTCTTT. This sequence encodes CSVERDGAAFF. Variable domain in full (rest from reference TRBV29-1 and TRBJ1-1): SAVISQKPSRDICQRGTSLTIQCQVDSQVTMMFWYRQQPGQSLTLIATANQGSEATYESGFVIDKFPISRPNLTFSTLTVSNMSPEDSSIYLCSVERDGAAFFGQGTRLTVV.

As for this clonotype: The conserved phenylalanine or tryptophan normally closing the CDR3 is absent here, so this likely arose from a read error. The CDR3 sequence: CASSPRGGTEAFL. CDR3 DNA: TGTGCCAGCAGCCCACGGGGGGGCACTGAAGCTTTCTTG. This chain links TRBV12-3 or TRBV12-4 with TRBJ1-1, with D possibly matching TRBD1 (5 bases). With 6 bases removed from V and 4 bases from J, the gap between germline ends came to 12 bases. The CDR3 runs 13 residues.

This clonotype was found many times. The DNA of the CDR3 is TGCGCCAGCAGCTTGGAGCTTAACTACGAGCAGTACTTC. Protein: CASSLELNYEQYF. The rearrangement links TRBV5-1 to TRBJ2-7, with D unclear. V shed 0 bases and J shed 3 bases, with 7 bases lying between them. CDR3 length equals 13 residues. Per the germline V gene, CDR1 is SGHRS and CDR2 is YFSETQ.

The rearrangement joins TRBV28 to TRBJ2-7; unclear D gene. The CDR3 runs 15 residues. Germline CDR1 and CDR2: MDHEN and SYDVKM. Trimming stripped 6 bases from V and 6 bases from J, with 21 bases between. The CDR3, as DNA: TGTGCCAGCAGCCTACGACTCAGGACGGGTAGCGAGCAGTACTTC. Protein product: CASSLRLRTGSEQYF.

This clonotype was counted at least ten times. The CDR3 is CASSAGSPSKTQYF. CDR3 DNA: TGTGCCAGCAGCGCCGGGAGCCCCTCAAAGACCCAGTACTTC. The V gene is TRBV11-2, the J gene TRBJ2-5; a weak D match, TRBD2 (6 bases). The CDR3 consists of 14 residues. Germline CDR1 and CDR2: SGHAT and FQNNGV. Trimming shortened V by 5 bases and J by 6 bases, and 16 bases separated the two germline ends.

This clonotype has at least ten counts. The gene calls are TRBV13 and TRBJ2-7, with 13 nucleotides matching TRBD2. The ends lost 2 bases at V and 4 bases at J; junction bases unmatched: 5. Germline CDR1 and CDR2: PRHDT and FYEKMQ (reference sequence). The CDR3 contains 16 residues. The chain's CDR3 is CASSLSTTSGRYEQYF. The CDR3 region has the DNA TGTGCCAGCAGCTTAAGCACGACTAGCGGGAGGTACGAGCAGTACTTC.

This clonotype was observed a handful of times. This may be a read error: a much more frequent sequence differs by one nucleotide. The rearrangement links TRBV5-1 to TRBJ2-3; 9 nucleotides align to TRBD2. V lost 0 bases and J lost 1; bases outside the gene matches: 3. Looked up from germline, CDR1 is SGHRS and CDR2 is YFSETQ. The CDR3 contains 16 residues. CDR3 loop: CASSLGTSAGTDTQYF. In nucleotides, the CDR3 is TGCGCCAGCAGCTTGGGGACTAGCGCGGGCACAGATACGCAGTATTTT.

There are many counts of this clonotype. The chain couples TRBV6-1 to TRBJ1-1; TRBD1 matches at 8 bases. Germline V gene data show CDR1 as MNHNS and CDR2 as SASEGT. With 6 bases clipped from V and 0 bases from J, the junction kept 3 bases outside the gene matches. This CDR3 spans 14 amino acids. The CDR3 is CASRAGGMNTEAFF. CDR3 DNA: TGTGCCAGCAGAGCAGGGGGCATGAACACTGAAGCTTTCTTT.

The CDR3 is CSALDTGFWDEQFF. The CDR3 nucleotides are TGCAGTGCCCTAGACACTGGGTTTTGGGATGAGCAGTTCTTC. The chain employs TRBV20-1 and TRBJ2-1; D ambiguous. Germline V gene lookup returns CDR1 DFQATT and CDR2 SNEGSKA (reference sequence). The CDR3 contains 14 residues. Trimming removed 6 bases at V and 8 bases at J, with 20 bases between.

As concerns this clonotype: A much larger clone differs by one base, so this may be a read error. The CDR3 DNA follows: TGTGCCAGCAGCGGAACTAGCCGGGGAGCCAAAAACATTCAGTACTTC. Amino acid sequence: CASSGTSRGAKNIQYF. This rearrangement joins TRBV5-5 to TRBJ2-4; TRBD2 is a possible D gene (6 bases). Germline V gene data show CDR1 as SGHKS and CDR2 as YYEKEE (reference sequence). With 4 bases removed from V and 0 bases from J, the gap between germline ends came to 14 bases. The length of the CDR3 is 16 residues.

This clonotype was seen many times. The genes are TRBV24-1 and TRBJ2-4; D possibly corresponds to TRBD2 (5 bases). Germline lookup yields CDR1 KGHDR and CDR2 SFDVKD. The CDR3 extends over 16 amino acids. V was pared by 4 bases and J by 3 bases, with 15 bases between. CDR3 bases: TGTGCCACCAGTGACCCCAAGCGGAGAGTCAAAAACATTCAGTACTTC. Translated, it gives CATSDPKRRVKNIQYF.

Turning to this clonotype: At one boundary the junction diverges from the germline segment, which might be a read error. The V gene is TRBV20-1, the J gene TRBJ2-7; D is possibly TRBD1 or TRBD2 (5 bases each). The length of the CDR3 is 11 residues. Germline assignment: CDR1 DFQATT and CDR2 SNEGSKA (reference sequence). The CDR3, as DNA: TGCAGTGCCCGCCGGGGCTCCGAGCAGTCCTTC. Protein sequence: CSARRGSEQSF.

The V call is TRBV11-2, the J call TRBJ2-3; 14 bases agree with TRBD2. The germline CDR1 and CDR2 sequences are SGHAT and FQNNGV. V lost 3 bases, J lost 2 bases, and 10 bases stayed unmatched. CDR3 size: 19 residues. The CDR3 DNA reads TGTGCCAGCAGCTTTAACAGCGGACTAGCGGGGGGACCCACAGATACGCAGTATTTT. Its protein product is CASSFNSGLAGGPTDTQYF.

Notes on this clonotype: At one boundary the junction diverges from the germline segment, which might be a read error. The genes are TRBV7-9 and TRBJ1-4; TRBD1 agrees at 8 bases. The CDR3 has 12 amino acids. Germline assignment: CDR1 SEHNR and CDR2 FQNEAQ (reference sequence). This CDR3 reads CASSTTGELLFF. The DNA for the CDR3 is TGCGCCAGCAGCACGACAGGGGAATTACTGTTTTTT.

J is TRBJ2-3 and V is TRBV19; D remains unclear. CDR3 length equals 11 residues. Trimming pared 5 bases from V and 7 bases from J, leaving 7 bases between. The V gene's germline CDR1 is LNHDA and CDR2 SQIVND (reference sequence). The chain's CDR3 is CASSLSYTQYF. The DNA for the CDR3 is TGTGCCAGTAGTTTATCCTATACGCAGTATTTT.

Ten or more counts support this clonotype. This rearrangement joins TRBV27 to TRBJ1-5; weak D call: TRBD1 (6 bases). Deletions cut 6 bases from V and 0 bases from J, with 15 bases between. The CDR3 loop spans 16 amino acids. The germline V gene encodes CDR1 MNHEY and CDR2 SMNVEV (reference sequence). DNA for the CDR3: TGTGCCAGCAGACCCTACCTGGACAGTAGCAATCAGCCCCAGCATTTT. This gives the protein CASRPYLDSSNQPQHF.

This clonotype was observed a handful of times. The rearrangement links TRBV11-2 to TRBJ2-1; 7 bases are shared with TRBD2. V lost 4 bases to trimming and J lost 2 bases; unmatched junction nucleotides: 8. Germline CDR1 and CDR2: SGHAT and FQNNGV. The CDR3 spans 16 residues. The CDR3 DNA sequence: TGTGCCAGCAGCTCTCAGCGGGACTTGCCCTACAATGAGCAGTTCTTC. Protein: CASSSQRDLPYNEQFF.

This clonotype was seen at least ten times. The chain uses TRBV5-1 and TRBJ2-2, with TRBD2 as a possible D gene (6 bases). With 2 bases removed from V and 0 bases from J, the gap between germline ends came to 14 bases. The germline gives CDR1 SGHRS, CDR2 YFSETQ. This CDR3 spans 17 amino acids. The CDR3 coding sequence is TGCGCCAGCAGCTTCTGGGGACTGACTTCGAACACCGGGGAGCTGTTTTTT. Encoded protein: CASSFWGLTSNTGELFF.

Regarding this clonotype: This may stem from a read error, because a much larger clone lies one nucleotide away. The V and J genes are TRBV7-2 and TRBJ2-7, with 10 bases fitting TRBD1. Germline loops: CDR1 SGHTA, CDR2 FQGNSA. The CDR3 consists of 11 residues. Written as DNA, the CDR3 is TGTGCCAGCATCCCGAGGGACAGGGGAGACTTC. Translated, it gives CASIPRDRGDF.